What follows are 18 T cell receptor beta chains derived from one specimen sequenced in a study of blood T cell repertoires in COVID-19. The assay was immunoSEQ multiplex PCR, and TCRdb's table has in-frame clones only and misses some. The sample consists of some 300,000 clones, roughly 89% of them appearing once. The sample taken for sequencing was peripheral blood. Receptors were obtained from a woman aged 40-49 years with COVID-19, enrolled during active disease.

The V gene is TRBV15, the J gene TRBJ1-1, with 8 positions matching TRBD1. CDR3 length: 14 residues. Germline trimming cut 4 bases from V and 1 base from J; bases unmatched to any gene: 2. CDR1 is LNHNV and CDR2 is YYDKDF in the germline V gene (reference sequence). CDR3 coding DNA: TGTGCCACCAGCATAGACAGGGGGAACACTGAAGCTTTCTTT. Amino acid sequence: CATSIDRGNTEAFF.

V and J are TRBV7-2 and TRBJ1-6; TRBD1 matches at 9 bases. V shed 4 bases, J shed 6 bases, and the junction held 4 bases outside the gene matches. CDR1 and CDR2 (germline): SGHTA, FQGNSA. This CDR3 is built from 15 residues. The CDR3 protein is CASSSMDRGNSPLHF. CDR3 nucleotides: TGTGCCAGCAGCTCGATGGACAGGGGTAATTCACCCCTCCACTTT.

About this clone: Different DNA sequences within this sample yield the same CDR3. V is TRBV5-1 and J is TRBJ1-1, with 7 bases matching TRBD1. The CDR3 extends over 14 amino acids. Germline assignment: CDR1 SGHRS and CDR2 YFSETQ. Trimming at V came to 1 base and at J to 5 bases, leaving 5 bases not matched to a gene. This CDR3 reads CASSLQGVGTEAFF. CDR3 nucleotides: TGCGCCAGCAGCTTGCAGGGGGTAGGGACTGAAGCTTTCTTT.

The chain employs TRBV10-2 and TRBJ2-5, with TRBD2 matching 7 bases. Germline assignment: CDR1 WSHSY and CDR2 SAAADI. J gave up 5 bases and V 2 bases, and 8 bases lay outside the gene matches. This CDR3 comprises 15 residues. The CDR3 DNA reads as TGCGCCAGCAGTGAGACCGGGGGAGGGAAGGAGACCCAGTACTTC. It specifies CASSETGGGKETQYF.

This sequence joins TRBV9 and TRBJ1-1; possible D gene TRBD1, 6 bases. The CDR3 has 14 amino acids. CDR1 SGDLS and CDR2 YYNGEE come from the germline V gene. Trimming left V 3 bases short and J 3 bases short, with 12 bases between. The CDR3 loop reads CASSADSVDTEAFF. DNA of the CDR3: TGTGCCAGCAGCGCGGACAGTGTGGACACTGAAGCTTTCTTT.

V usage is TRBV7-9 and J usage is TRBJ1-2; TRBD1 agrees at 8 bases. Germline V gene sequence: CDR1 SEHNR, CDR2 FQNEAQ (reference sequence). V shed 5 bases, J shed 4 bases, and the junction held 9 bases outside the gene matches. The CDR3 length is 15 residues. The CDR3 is CASSQGQGTGYGYTF. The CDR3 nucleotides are TGTGCCAGCAGCCAAGGACAGGGAACGGGCTATGGCTACACCTTC.

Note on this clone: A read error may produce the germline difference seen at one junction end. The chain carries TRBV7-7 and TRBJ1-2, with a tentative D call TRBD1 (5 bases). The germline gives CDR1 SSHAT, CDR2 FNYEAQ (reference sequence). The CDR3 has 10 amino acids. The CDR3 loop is CASRVRCYTF. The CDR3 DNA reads TGTGCTAGCAGGGTGCGGTGCTACACCTTC.

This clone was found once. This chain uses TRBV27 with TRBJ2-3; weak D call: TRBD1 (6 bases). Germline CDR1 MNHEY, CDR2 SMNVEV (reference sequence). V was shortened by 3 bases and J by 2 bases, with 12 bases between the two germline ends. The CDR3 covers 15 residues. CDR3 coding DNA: TGTGCCAGCAGTTTCGGACAGCAATTCACAGATACGCAGTATTTT. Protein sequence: CASSFGQQFTDTQYF.

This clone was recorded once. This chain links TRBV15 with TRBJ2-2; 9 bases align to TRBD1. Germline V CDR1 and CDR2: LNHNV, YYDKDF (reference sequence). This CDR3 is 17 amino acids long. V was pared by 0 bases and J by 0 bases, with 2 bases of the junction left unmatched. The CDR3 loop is CATSRDRDRANTGELFF. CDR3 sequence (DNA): TGTGCCACCAGCAGAGATCGGGACAGGGCGAACACCGGGGAGCTGTTTTTT.

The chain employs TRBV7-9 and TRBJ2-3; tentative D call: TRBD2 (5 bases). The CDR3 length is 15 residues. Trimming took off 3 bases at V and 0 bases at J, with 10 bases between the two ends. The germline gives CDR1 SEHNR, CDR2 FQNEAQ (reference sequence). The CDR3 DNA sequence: TGTGCCAGCAGCTTCGAGGGTGCTAGCACAGATACGCAGTATTTT. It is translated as CASSFEGASTDTQYF.

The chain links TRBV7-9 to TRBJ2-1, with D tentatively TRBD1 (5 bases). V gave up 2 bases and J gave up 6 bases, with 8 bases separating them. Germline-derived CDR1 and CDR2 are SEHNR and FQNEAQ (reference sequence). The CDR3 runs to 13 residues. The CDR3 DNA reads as TGTGCCAGCAGCTTATCAGGGCCCAATGAGCAGTTCTTC. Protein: CASSLSGPNEQFF.

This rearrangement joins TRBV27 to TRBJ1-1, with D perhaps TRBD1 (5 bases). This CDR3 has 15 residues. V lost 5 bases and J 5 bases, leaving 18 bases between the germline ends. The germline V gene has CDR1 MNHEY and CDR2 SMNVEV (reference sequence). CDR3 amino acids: CASSSGEGQGTEAFF. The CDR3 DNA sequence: TGTGCCAGCAGTAGTGGGGAGGGGCAAGGGACTGAAGCTTTCTTT.

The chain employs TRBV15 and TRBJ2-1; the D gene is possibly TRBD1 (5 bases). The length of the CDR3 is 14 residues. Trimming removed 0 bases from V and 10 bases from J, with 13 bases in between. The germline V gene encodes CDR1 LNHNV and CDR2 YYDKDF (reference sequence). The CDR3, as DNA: TGTGCCACCAGCAGAGATCTAGGGGTTGTCGAGCAGTTCTTC. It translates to CATSRDLGVVEQFF. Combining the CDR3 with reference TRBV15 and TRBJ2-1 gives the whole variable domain DAMVIQNPRYQVTQFGKPVTLSCSQTLNHNVMYWYQQKSSQAPKLLFHYYDKDFNNEADTPDNFQSRRPNTSFCFLDIRSPGLGDTAMYLCATSRDLGVVEQFFGPGTRLTVL.

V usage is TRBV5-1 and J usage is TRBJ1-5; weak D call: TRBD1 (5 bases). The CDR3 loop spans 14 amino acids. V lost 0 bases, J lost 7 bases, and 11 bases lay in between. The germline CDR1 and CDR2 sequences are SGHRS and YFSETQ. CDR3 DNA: TGCGCCAGCAGCTTGGAATCGGGGGGGCAGCCCCAGCATTTT. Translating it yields CASSLESGGQPQHF.

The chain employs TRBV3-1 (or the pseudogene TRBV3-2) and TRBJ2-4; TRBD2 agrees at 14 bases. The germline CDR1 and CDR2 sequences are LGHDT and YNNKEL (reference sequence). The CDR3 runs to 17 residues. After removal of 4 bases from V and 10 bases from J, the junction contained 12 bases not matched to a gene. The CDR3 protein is CASSLRLAGGAGKIQYF. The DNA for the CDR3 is TGTGCCAGCAGCCTCCGACTAGCGGGGGGGGCTGGAAAGATTCAGTACTTC.

The CDR3 loop is CASSQGPHNEQFF. CDR3 in DNA: TGCGCCAGCAGCCAAGGGCCACACAATGAGCAGTTCTTC. The chain uses TRBV4-1 and TRBJ2-1; D remains ambiguous. With 1 base removed from V and 5 bases from J, the gap between germline ends came to 6 bases. The CDR3 loop spans 13 amino acids. Germline V gene sequence: CDR1 MGHRA, CDR2 YSYEKL.

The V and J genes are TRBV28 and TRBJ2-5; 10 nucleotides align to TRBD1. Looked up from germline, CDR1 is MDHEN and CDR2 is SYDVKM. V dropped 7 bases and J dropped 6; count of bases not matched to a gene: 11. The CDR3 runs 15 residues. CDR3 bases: TGTGCCAGCACGAAAGACAGGGGGCCAGCGAAGACCCAGTACTTC. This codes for CASTKDRGPAKTQYF.

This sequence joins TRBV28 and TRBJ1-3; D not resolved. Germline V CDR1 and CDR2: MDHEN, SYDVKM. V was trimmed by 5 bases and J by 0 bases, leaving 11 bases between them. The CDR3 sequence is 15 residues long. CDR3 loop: CASSLPTASGNTIYF. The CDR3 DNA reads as TGTGCCAGCAGTCTACCCACAGCCTCTGGAAACACCATATATTTT.